This is a list of T cell receptor beta chains from one sample in a study of cytomegalovirus exposure and HLA in healthy donors. Measured with immunoSEQ multiplex PCR; TCRdb has only the in-frame clones, and not every one. Of over 150,000 clones listed, roughly 84% are singletons. The sample comprised PBMCs. These receptors were obtained from a boy between 2 and 10 years old in good health and CMV-seronegative. The CDR3 runs from the conserved cysteine through the conserved F or W. A D gene is named only where the DNA matches it firmly. A row's size may be missing; if present it is once, few, many or a size class.

D	J	V	size	CDR3	DNA
TRBD1	TRBJ2-7	TRBV11-2	.	CASSLVDRGLYEQYF	TGTGCCAGCAGCTTAGTAGACAGGGGGCTTTACGAGCAGTACTTC
.	TRBJ1-3	TRBV6-1	.	CASSDIIGAGNTIYF	TGTGCCAGCAGTGATATTATAGGGGCTGGAAACACCATATATTTT
TRBD1	TRBJ2-1	TRBV30	few	CAWSGKGANRLYNEQFF	TGTGCCTGGTCAGGGAAGGGGGCCAACCGTCTCTACAATGAGCAGTTCTTC
.	TRBJ2-3	TRBV7-2	.	CASSPQRVRQNTQYF	TGTGCCAGCAGCCCTCAACGGGTGAGGCAAAATACGCAGTATTTT
.	TRBJ2-7	TRBV7-2	.	CASSLESVGEQYF	TGTGCCAGCAGCTTAGAGTCGGTTGGCGAGCAGTACTTC
.	TRBJ2-3	TRBV25-1	.	CASSEYLDTQYF	TGTGCCAGCAGTGAATATCTAGATACGCAGTATTTT
.	TRBJ1-2	TRBV4-3	few	CASSQDRHGIYGYTF	TGCGCCAGCAGCCAAGACAGACACGGGATCTATGGCTACACCTTC
TRBD2	TRBJ2-3	TRBV19	.	CASSLGLAGGDTQYF	TGTGCCAGTAGTCTAGGACTAGCGGGAGGGGATACGCAGTATTTT
.	TRBJ2-2	TRBV15	.	CATSRVPGNGELFF	TGTGCCACCAGCAGAGTTCCGGGGAACGGGGAGCTGTTTTTT
TRBD1	TRBJ1-5	TRBV5-6	.	CASSLGQGGQPQHF	TGTGCCAGCAGCCTGGGACAGGGAGGTCAGCCCCAGCATTTT
TRBD2	TRBJ2-1	TRBV10-2	.	CASSESASGAYYNEQFF	TGCGCCAGCAGTGAGTCTGCTAGCGGGGCTTATTACAATGAGCAGTTCTTC
TRBD2	TRBJ2-1	TRBV7-8	.	CASSASGGAWDEQFF	TGTGCCAGCAGCGCGAGCGGGGGGGCCTGGGATGAGCAGTTCTTC
TRBD1	TRBJ2-5	TRBV5-1	.	CASSLGDRGQETQYF	TGCGCCAGCAGCTTGGGGGACAGGGGGCAAGAGACCCAGTACTTC
.	TRBJ1-6	TRBV5-6	.	CASSSNQGTVNSPLHF	TGTGCCAGCAGCTCAAATCAGGGGACGGTAAATTCACCCCTCCACTTT
TRBD2	TRBJ2-1	TRBV5-4	few	CASSIVREGEQFF	TGTGCCAGCAGCATTGTACGGGAGGGAGAGCAGTTCTTC
.	TRBJ2-7	TRBV5-4	.	CASSWDSVPYEQYF	TGTGCCAGCAGCTGGGACTCTGTTCCCTACGAGCAGTACTTC
.	TRBJ1-1	TRBV2	once	CASSELGTYGMNTEAFF	TGTGCCAGCAGTGAGTTGGGCACCTACGGGATGAACACTGAAGCTTTCTTT
TRBD2	TRBJ2-5	TRBV9	few	CASSAGLAGGGGYQETQYF	TGTGCCAGCAGCGCGGGTCTAGCGGGAGGGGGGGGGTACCAAGAGACCCAGTACTTC
.	TRBJ1-1	TRBV19	.	CASSMGTTNTEAFF	TGTGCCAGTAGTATGGGCACGACAAACACTGAAGCTTTCTTT